The TCR beta chain under discussion was sequenced for a study of blood T cell repertoires in COVID-19. In the study overall: Samples taken during acute and convalescent COVID-19 were collected in the United States, Italy and Spain.

Authors' methods: Counts of nucleated cells, estimated from reference gene primer amplification, were obtained. TCRdb keeps only in-frame clones here, not all; method: immunoSEQ multiplex PCR. V and J calls and clone size follow that table, whereas D and trimming were derived from the DNA. The repertoire consists of around 91,000 clones, with roughly 78% occurring once and the leading ten covering about a sixth. The germline CDR1 and CDR2 sequences are ENHRY and SYGVKD. The CDR3 contains 15 residues. V lost 6 bases and J lost 2; bases outside the gene matches: 4. This clonotype was obtained from a woman aged 80 or over with active or convalescent COVID-19. The V call is TRBV10-3, the J call TRBJ2-7; 13 nucleotides agree with TRBD2. Sequencing was carried out using peripheral blood. Here the CDR3 reads CAIRKGLAGTYEQYF. The CDR3 nucleotides read TGTGCCATCAGGAAGGGACTAGCGGGAACCTACGAGCAGTACTTC.